Following are 27 T cell receptor beta chains from one sample sequenced in a study of CXCR3-negative and CXCR3-positive naive CD8 T cells. These receptors lack a known antigen. TRB cDNA was prepared as libraries by UMI-labeled 5' RACE. One entry per CDR3 protein, without DNA, is what TCRdb gives after re-calling the 5' RACE reads. This repertoire includes roughly 99,000 distinct CDR3 sequences. Findings and caveats of the study: CXCR3-positive naive cells had TRB CDR3s that were more hydrophobic than CXCR3-negative naive cells had.

The specimen sequenced was naive CXCR3+ CD8+ T cells from blood. The sample's subset: CD45RO-CCR7+CD27+CD95- naive CD8+ T cells expressing CXCR3 (TNR3+). These receptors were collected from a human donor in good health. Some clones in this sample may be carry-over from other donors' samples.

V usage is TRBV7-8 and J usage is TRBJ2-7; TCRdb outputs TRBD2, but without DNA this stays unchecked. CDR3 length equals 15 residues. Germline loops: CDR1 SGHVS, CDR2 FQNEAQ. CDR3 region: CASSHATSGPYEQYF.

This chain uses TRBV9 with TRBJ2-7; checking the TCRdb D call of TRBD1 is not possible without DNA. The CDR3 spans 14 residues. CDR1 SGDLS and CDR2 YYNGEE come from the germline V gene. CDR3 sequence: CASSSAGAVHEQYF.

This sequence joins TRBV29-1 and TRBJ1-2; checking the TCRdb D call of TRBD1 is not possible without DNA. In germline, CDR1 is SQVTM, CDR2 ANQGSEA. The CDR3 loop spans 12 amino acids. This CDR3 reads CSVDLGVSGYTF. Full variable domain (outside the CDR3, taken from reference TRBV29-1 and TRBJ1-2): SAVISQKPSRDICQRGTSLTIQCQVDSQVTMMFWYRQQPGQSLTLIATANQGSEATYESGFVIDKFPISRPNLTFSTLTVSNMSPEDSSIYLCSVDLGVSGYTFGSGTRLTVV.

The chain carries TRBV20-1 and TRBJ2-2; no DNA is available, so the TRBD1 call from TCRdb remains unchecked. The CDR3 has 13 amino acids. Germline V gene sequence: CDR1 DFQATT, CDR2 SNEGSKA (reference sequence). CDR3 residues: CSVQQGNTGELFF.

The rearrangement uses TRBV9 and TRBJ2-1; lacking DNA, the TRBD1 call made by TCRdb goes unchecked. The CDR3 sequence is 16 residues long. From germline, CDR1 is SGDLS and CDR2 YYNGEE. CDR3 loop: CASSVEAGGINNEQFF.

This chain joins TRBV3-1 and TRBJ2-3; the D call of TRBD2 rests on TCRdb alone, since no DNA is present to check it. Germline CDR1 reads LGHDT; CDR2 reads YNNKEL (reference sequence). The CDR3 has 14 amino acids. The CDR3 region is CASKKDSLGDTQYF.

CDR3 sequence reads: CASSYPGQGKFEQYF. J is TRBJ2-7 and V is TRBV9; TCRdb selects TRBD1, and the lack of DNA leaves this call unchecked. The CDR3 loop spans 15 amino acids. Germline CDR1 reads SGDLS; CDR2 reads YYNGEE.

V gene TRBV7-2 combines with J gene TRBJ2-3; the TRBD2 assignment by TCRdb is unverifiable without DNA. This CDR3 contains 17 residues. Germline V gives CDR1 SGHTA, CDR2 FQGNSA. This CDR3 reads CAIPGGDYRFSTDTQYF.

The chain links TRBV5-5 to TRBJ2-3; TCRdb's D call, TRBD2, is unchecked because there is no DNA. Germline V CDR1 and CDR2: SGHKS, YYEKEE (reference sequence). The CDR3 is 16 residues long. CDR3 residues: CASSLESWGGTDTQYF.

The chain combines TRBV7-9 with TRBJ1-4; TCRdb names TRBD1, which stays unverified in the absence of DNA. Germline V gene data show CDR1 as SEHNR and CDR2 as FQNEAQ (reference sequence). The CDR3 loop spans 15 amino acids. The CDR3 sequence: CASSSYRETNEKLFF.

This chain joins TRBV10-2 and TRBJ1-3; TCRdb designates TRBD1, a call that cannot be tested without DNA. The germline V gene has CDR1 WSHSY and CDR2 SAAADI. The CDR3 has 15 amino acids. CDR3: CASSEQGLSGNTIYF.

J is TRBJ1-5 and V is TRBV9; absent DNA, TCRdb's TRBD1 call cannot be checked. Germline V gene data show CDR1 as SGDLS and CDR2 as YYNGEE. The CDR3 extends over 15 amino acids. CDR3 loop: CASSADRGSNQPQHF.

This chain connects TRBV2 to TRBJ2-3; the TCRdb D gene call, TRBD1, has no DNA to confirm it. The CDR3 is 14 residues long. CDR1 is SNHLY and CDR2 is FYNNEI in the germline V gene. CDR3 in amino acids: CASTRGESTDTQYF.

Here the CDR3 reads CASSEGPRATQYF. The chain carries TRBV12-3 or TRBV12-4 and TRBJ2-3; TCRdb lists TRBD2, though no DNA is available to test this call. The CDR3 extends over 13 amino acids.

The CDR3 protein is CASSHRQGLNEKLFF. This chain uses TRBV7-9 with TRBJ1-4; the TRBD1 assignment by TCRdb is unverifiable without DNA. Germline V gene lookup returns CDR1 SEHNR and CDR2 FQNEAQ (reference sequence). The length of the CDR3 is 15 residues.

The V call is TRBV6-2 or TRBV6-3, the J call TRBJ2-7; TCRdb gives TRBD1 as the D gene, but with no DNA this cannot be confirmed. Germline CDR1 MNHEY, CDR2 SVGEGT. This CDR3 has 16 residues. The CDR3 is CASSPRDKALSYEQYF.

The chain couples TRBV7-2 to TRBJ2-3; TCRdb lists TRBD1, though no DNA is available to test this call. This CDR3 has 18 residues. Per germline, CDR1 SGHTA and CDR2 FQGNSA. This chain's CDR3 is CASSAGSGGISSTDTQYF.

This sequence joins TRBV29-1 and TRBJ1-1; with no DNA, the TCRdb D assignment of TRBD1 cannot be verified. The CDR3 has 13 amino acids. Looked up from germline, CDR1 is SQVTM and CDR2 is ANQGSEA. The CDR3 loop reads CSVDQGADTEALF.

The rearrangement joins TRBV29-1 to TRBJ2-1. This CDR3 is built from 12 residues. Germline CDR1 SQVTM, CDR2 ANQGSEA. CDR3 in amino acids: CSVVTGQVEQFF.

The V gene is TRBV19, the J gene TRBJ2-1; TCRdb names TRBD1, which stays unverified in the absence of DNA. The CDR3 has 15 amino acids. The germline V gene has CDR1 LNHDA and CDR2 SQIVND (reference sequence). CDR3 in amino acids: CASSIRTGDYNEQFF.

The chain is built from TRBV6-6 and TRBJ2-7; TCRdb proposes TRBD2, but this gene call is untestable without DNA. This CDR3 contains 15 residues. The germline V gene has CDR1 MNHNY and CDR2 SVGAGI (reference sequence). CDR3 protein: CASSRTIAGVGEQYF.

The rearrangement links TRBV29-1 to TRBJ1-2; checking the TCRdb D call of TRBD1 is not possible without DNA. CDR1 and CDR2 (germline): SQVTM, ANQGSEA. The length of the CDR3 is 13 residues. CDR3 loop: CSVDPGTGEGYTF.

V usage is TRBV7-6 and J usage is TRBJ2-7; TCRdb's D gene call, TRBD2, goes unchecked for lack of DNA. Germline V gives CDR1 SGHVS, CDR2 FNYEAQ. This CDR3 is 14 amino acids long. The CDR3 loop is CASSPSGNSYEQYF.

The V and J genes are TRBV27 and TRBJ2-7; the TRBD1 assignment by TCRdb is unverifiable without DNA. The CDR3 has 15 amino acids. The germline CDR1 and CDR2 sequences are MNHEY and SMNVEV (reference sequence). The CDR3 protein is CASSSRGGGLYEQYF.

J is TRBJ2-7 and V is TRBV20-1. This CDR3 has 14 amino acids. CDR1 and CDR2 from the germline V gene are DFQATT and SNEGSKA (reference sequence). The CDR3 sequence is CSAKSGVSSYEQYF.

This chain joins TRBV3-1 and TRBJ1-1; TCRdb's assignment of TRBD1 cannot be checked, as there is no DNA. CDR3 size: 15 residues. Germline V lookup: CDR1 LGHDT, CDR2 YNNKEL (reference sequence). CDR3 region: CASSQPGQRNTEAFF.

The chain carries TRBV30 and TRBJ2-5; no DNA is available, so the TRBD1 call from TCRdb remains unchecked. Germline-derived CDR1 and CDR2 are GTSNPN and SVGIG (reference sequence). The CDR3 contains 14 residues. CDR3 residues: CAWSPGHARGTQYF.